This T cell receptor (beta chain) emerged from a study of Tregs in tolerant kidney transplant recipients. At the level of the study: Recipients received nonmyeloablative bone marrow transplants from related graft donors, with transient mixed chimerism. Study-wide findings and caveats: In tolerant patients, donor-specific Tregs outgrew total Tregs, suggesting antigen-driven expansion. The small number of patients limits these findings pending further validation.

About this clone itself: Its target is unknown.

This CDR3 region has 15 residues. Germline CDR1 reads MNHEY; CDR2 reads SVGAGI. V was pared by 0 bases and J by 8 bases, with 4 bases of the junction left unmatched. Produced via immunoSEQ multiplex PCR; TCRdb's table is partial and in-frame only. The sample records 90,000 to 130,000 clones, about 90% being singletons. The origin of this receptor is a human donor who received a combined kidney and bone marrow transplant. The sequenced sample was CD4+ T cells from blood, obtained before the transplant. This chain uses TRBV6-5 with TRBJ1-4, with 9 positions matching TRBD1. CDR3 sequence reads: CASSYSTGGGEKLFF. The CDR3 DNA reads TGTGCCAGCAGTTACTCGACAGGGGGAGGAGAAAAACTGTTTTTT.